Listed below are T cell receptor beta chains from one sample, sequenced in a study of PD-1 blockade in classical Hodgkin lymphoma. Produced via immunoSEQ multiplex PCR; TCRdb's table is partial and in-frame only. In the table there are approximately 99,000 clones, more than 80% of which are singletons. Sequencing was performed on peripheral blood mononuclear cells (PBMCs), taken before the second cycle of nivolumab. The receptors come from a human donor with classical Hodgkin lymphoma. Each CDR3 is given with its conserved first and last residue. The D gene is left open where the match is weak. Expanded clones get a size class; other rows say once, few or many, or leave the size out.

v_call,j_call,d_call,clone_size,cdr3_nt,cdr3_aa
TRBV11-3,TRBJ2-7,NA,NA,TGTGCCAGCACCGGAGGGGGCGGCGAGCAGTACTTC,CASTGGGGEQYF
TRBV30,TRBJ2-2,NA,once,TGTGCCTGGAGTCGCAGCACCGGGGAGCTGTTTTTT,CAWSRSTGELFF
TRBV4-1,TRBJ2-1,TRBD2,few,TGCGCCAGCAGCCTACGACTAGCGGGAGGGGTGGATGAGCAGTTCTTC,CASSLRLAGGVDEQFF
TRBV5-6,TRBJ1-5,TRBD1,NA,TGTGCCAGCAGCTTGGGGTCGGGGACAGGGGTTTATAGCAATCAGCCCCAGCATTTT,CASSLGSGTGVYSNQPQHF
TRBV13,TRBJ1-3,NA,NA,TGTGCCAGCAGCTTACGGAGTGGCAGGCTCTCTGGAAACACCATATATTTT,CASSLRSGRLSGNTIYF
TRBV7-3,TRBJ2-1,TRBD2,NA,TGTGCCAGCAGCCCCTCAGGCGGGAGGATCTCGGGCGAGCAGTTCTTC,CASSPSGGRISGEQFF
TRBV7-7,TRBJ2-5,NA,NA,TGTGCCAGCAGCCCGACGGGGCCCCAAGAGACCCAGTACTTC,CASSPTGPQETQYF
TRBV10-3,TRBJ2-7,TRBD1,NA,TGTGCCATCAGGGCGGACAGGGCAAGGGAGCAGTACTTC,CAIRADRAREQYF
TRBV5-6,TRBJ2-5,TRBD2,NA,TGTGCCAGCCAGAGACTAGCAGTTTCCCAAGAGACCCAGTACTTC,CASQRLAVSQETQYF
TRBV5-1,TRBJ2-3,TRBD2,NA,TGCGCCAGCACCCGGCGGGAGGGCACAGATACGCAGTATTTT,CASTRREGTDTQYF
TRBV5-4,TRBJ2-7,NA,NA,TGTGCCAGCAGCTCCGGGGCCACCTCCTACGAGCAGTACTTC,CASSSGATSYEQYF
TRBV28,TRBJ2-5,TRBD2,NA,TGTGCCAGCAGTGGGCTAGCGGAGATACAAGAGACCCAGTACTTC,CASSGLAEIQETQYF
TRBV7-8,TRBJ2-5,TRBD1,NA,TGTGCCAGCAGCTCGACAGGGTTTTTTGAGGAGACCCAGTACTTC,CASSSTGFFEETQYF
TRBV10-3,TRBJ2-3,NA,once,TGTGCCATCAGTGAGTCGGGCCTGGGGGATACGCAGTATTTT,CAISESGLGDTQYF
TRBV28,TRBJ1-5,TRBD1,NA,TGTGCCAGCAGTTTGACAGGGAACAGCAATCAGCCCCAGCATTTT,CASSLTGNSNQPQHF
TRBV5-1,TRBJ2-3,NA,few,TGCGCCAGCAGCTTGTCTCGGTTGGGGGTGACAGATACGCAGTATTTT,CASSLSRLGVTDTQYF
TRBV2,TRBJ2-2,TRBD2,NA,TGTGCCAGCAGGGAGCTAGCGGGTAACACCGGGGAGCTGTTTTTT,CASRELAGNTGELFF
TRBV5-6,TRBJ2-7,NA,NA,TGTGCCAGCAGCCCGACAGGACGAACTTCCTACGAGCAGTACTTC,CASSPTGRTSYEQYF
TRBV6-5,TRBJ2-2,NA,NA,TGTGCCAGCAGTCCCCCGGGGGCGCGGGCCGGGGAGCTGTTTTTT,CASSPPGARAGELFF
TRBV5-4,TRBJ2-7,TRBD2,NA,TGTGCCAGCAGGGCTAGCGGAGGGCCGGGGCACGAGCAGTACTTC,CASRASGGPGHEQYF
TRBV19,TRBJ2-1,NA,NA,TGTGCCAGTAGTATCTCGGGCAAGGAGCAGTTCTTC,CASSISGKEQFF
TRBV7-9,TRBJ1-5,TRBD1,NA,TGTGCCAGCAGCCGTCCCGACAGGGTCCCTCTTAGCAATCAGCCCCAGCATTTT,CASSRPDRVPLSNQPQHF
TRBV2,TRBJ1-1,NA,NA,TGTGCCAGCAGTGCTCCTCCCGGCAGGCCTCGCTTT,CASSAPPGRPRF
TRBV2,TRBJ1-3,NA,NA,TGTGCCAGCAGTGTGATGAGCTCTGGAAACACCATATATTTT,CASSVMSSGNTIYF
TRBV7-6,TRBJ2-7,TRBD2,once,TGTGCCAGCCGGCCGGGACTAGGGGTCGGGGAGCAGTACTTC,CASRPGLGVGEQYF
TRBV28,TRBJ2-4,NA,NA,TGTGCCAGCAGTCAGAACTTAGCCAAAAACATTCAGTACTTC,CASSQNLAKNIQYF
TRBV2,TRBJ1-2,NA,NA,TGTGCCAGCAGCGACACATCCGGCTATGGCTACACCTTC,CASSDTSGYGYTF
TRBV7-9,TRBJ2-7,NA,few,TGTGCCAGCAGCCCCTCCTACGAGCAGTACTTC,CASSPSYEQYF
TRBV5-4,TRBJ1-1,NA,NA,TGTGCCAGCAGCCGCTCCGCGGTTTTGAACACTGAAGCTTTCTTT,CASSRSAVLNTEAFF
TRBV5-1,TRBJ2-7,NA,NA,TGCGCCAGCAGCCGGGACGCCCTCTCCTACGAGCAGTACTTC,CASSRDALSYEQYF
TRBV28,TRBJ2-1,TRBD2,NA,TGTGCCAGCAGAAATTGGGGCGGGAGTGGCTCCTACAATGAGCAGTTCTTC,CASRNWGGSGSYNEQFF
TRBV5-1,TRBJ1-2,TRBD1,large,TGCGCCAGCAGTCGACAGGGGGTTCTCGATGGCTACACCTTC,CASSRQGVLDGYTF
TRBV29-1,TRBJ1-4,NA,NA,TGCAGCGTTCCGGGGGAACTGTTTTTT,CSVPGELFF
TRBV7-6,TRBJ2-1,NA,once,TGTGCCAGCAGCTTTGGGTACGATGAGCAGTTCTTC,CASSFGYDEQFF
TRBV19,TRBJ1-1,NA,NA,TGTGCCAGTACGTTACAGAGGGGGAGTACTGAAGCTTTCTTT,CASTLQRGSTEAFF
TRBV9,TRBJ2-1,TRBD2,NA,TGTGCCAGCAGCGAAGGGCTAGCGGGAGTTTATGAGCAGTTCTTC,CASSEGLAGVYEQFF
TRBV18,TRBJ1-1,NA,few,TGTGCCAGCTCACCTCTGCCCCCTATGAACACTGAAGCTTTCTTT,CASSPLPPMNTEAFF
TRBV18,TRBJ1-5,NA,NA,TGTGCCAGCTCACACTCCGGGACACAGTTTAGCAATCAGCCCCAGCATTTT,CASSHSGTQFSNQPQHF
TRBV19,TRBJ2-5,TRBD2,NA,TGTGCCAGTAGTAAAGCGGGAGGCCCCCAAGAGACCCAGTACTTC,CASSKAGGPQETQYF
TRBV2,TRBJ1-5,NA,once,TGTGCCAGCCGGGCGACAGCTAGCAATCAGCCCCAGCATTTT,CASRATASNQPQHF
TRBV7-9,TRBJ2-1,NA,NA,TGTGCCAGCAGCTTAGCGAGGAAGCCAGACCCTCCAGATAATGAGCAGTTCTTC,CASSLARKPDPPDNEQFF
TRBV30,TRBJ1-2,NA,NA,TGTGCCTGGAACCTTGGGGGGGGCTATGGCTACACCTTC,CAWNLGGGYGYTF
TRBV9,TRBJ2-2,NA,NA,TGTGCCAGCAGCGTAGTTAACAGCAACACCGGGGAGCTGTTTTTT,CASSVVNSNTGELFF
TRBV19,TRBJ2-3,TRBD2,NA,TGTGCCAGTAGTATATCCGGGACTAGCGGCACAGATACGCAGTATTTT,CASSISGTSGTDTQYF
TRBV18,TRBJ2-7,NA,NA,TGTGCCAGCTCATCCCTAGCGCAACACTACGAGCAGTACTTC,CASSSLAQHYEQYF
TRBV5-1,TRBJ2-5,TRBD2,NA,TGCGCCAGCAGCTCCGGGACTAGCGGGACTTCCCAAGAGACCCAGTACTTC,CASSSGTSGTSQETQYF
TRBV19,TRBJ2-7,NA,NA,TGTGCCAGTAGGCCGACCATGGGGCGGGGTGGCTACGAGCAGTACTTC,CASRPTMGRGGYEQYF
TRBV7-9,TRBJ2-5,NA,NA,TGTGCCAGCAGGAGGAGTGGCACACAAGAGACCCAGTACTTC,CASRRSGTQETQYF
TRBV7-2,TRBJ2-2,TRBD2,NA,TGTGCCAGCAGCTCCCTAGCGGCGAACACCGGGGAGCTGTTTTTT,CASSSLAANTGELFF